The 5 T cell receptor beta chains presented below share a single source sample, sequenced in a study of cytomegalovirus exposure and HLA in healthy donors. A multiplex PCR was run with 60 Vbeta primers and 13 Jbeta primers. Produced via immunoSEQ multiplex PCR; TCRdb's table is partial and in-frame only. Found here are about 160,000 clones, 81% of them singletons; the top ten hold 13%. Specimen: PBMCs. The receptors were sampled from a woman in her fifties or sixties in good health and CMV-seronegative.

This chain links TRBV6-6 with TRBJ2-7, with a weak D call TRBD2 (6 bases). The V end lost 4 bases, the J end lost 1 base, and 11 bases lay between the germline ends. Per the germline V gene, CDR1 is MNHNY and CDR2 is SVGAGI (reference sequence). The CDR3 has 14 amino acids. In DNA form, the CDR3 reads TGTGCCAGCAGTTGGAGGGACGGTTCCTACGAGCAGTACTTC. This codes for CASSWRDGSYEQYF.

The chain recombines TRBV7-2 with TRBJ1-1; tentatively, D is TRBD1 (5 bases). CDR1 is SGHTA and CDR2 is FQGNSA in the germline V gene. The CDR3 covers 15 residues. The V gene lost 0 bases and the J gene lost 5 bases, with 13 bases spanning the gap. CDR3 sequence: CASSLALGRSTEAFF. The CDR3 bases are TGTGCCAGCAGCTTAGCGTTGGGGCGGAGTACTGAAGCTTTCTTT.

The chain carries TRBV5-1 and TRBJ2-7; possibly TRBD2 for D (6 bases). Between the trimmed V and J ends, which lost 0 bases and 7 bases, there was a span of 14 bases. This CDR3 spans 14 amino acids. Per the germline V gene, CDR1 is SGHRS and CDR2 is YFSETQ. DNA of the CDR3: TGCGCCAGCAGCTTGGCCAGTGTAGGGAGGGAGCAGTACTTC. Protein: CASSLASVGREQYF.

The chain uses TRBV7-4 and TRBJ1-1; D remains ambiguous. The CDR3 is 13 amino acids. Between the trimmed V and J ends, which lost 5 bases and 9 bases, there was a span of 16 bases. Germline loops: CDR1 SGHVT, CDR2 SQSDAQ. The CDR3 loop reads CASSPPPVRKAFF. CDR3 coding DNA: TGTGCCAGCAGCCCACCCCCAGTGCGGAAAGCTTTCTTT.

The chain links TRBV6-1 to TRBJ1-2; TRBD1 might be the D (6 bases). V shed 6 bases and J shed 3 bases, with 17 bases lying between them. This CDR3 region has 15 residues. Germline values: CDR1 MNHNS, CDR2 SASEGT. CDR3 in DNA: TGTGCCAGCAGAAGAATAGGGGGGGCGGACTATGGCTACACCTTC. It codes for CASRRIGGADYGYTF.